This T cell receptor beta chain was recovered during a study of T-cell reconstitution after alpha-beta-depleted transplantation in children. Study conclusions and caveats: The high TCRbeta diversity at day 60 in some patients came from surviving recipient T cells and thymic progenitors. Several hundred rapidly expanded clones from non-depleted graft cells reportedly supplied alpha-beta T cells about two months post-transplant. After one year, T-cell counts and TCRbeta diversity mostly came from new T cells.

Only a few counts were recorded for this clonotype. Antigen unknown. Unique molecular identifiers were incorporated when the TCRbeta library was constructed. Each CDR3 protein gets one entry after TCRdb re-called the PCR reads with MiXCR. The profile covers tens of thousands of distinct CDR3 sequences, with under 6% appearing a single time and over 25% taken by the ten largest. The clonotype comes from a female patient aged 2-10 years who had a stem cell transplant for aplastic anemia, so the T cells may come from the graft donor. The sequenced sample was PBMCs, mostly from graft donor cells, obtained 60 days after TCRalphabeta/CD19-depleted stem cell transplant.

The CDR3 nucleotides are TGCAGTGCTGGACAAAACTATGGCTACACCTTC. Residues: CSAGQNYGYTF. V is TRBV20-1 and J is TRBJ1-2; D is possibly TRBD1 (5 bases). Germline lookup yields CDR1 DFQATT and CDR2 SNEGSKA (reference sequence). The CDR3 covers 11 residues. V lost 5 bases to trimming and J lost 2 bases, with 6 bases between them.